The entry below describes one T cell receptor (beta chain). What it binds is not known. This CDR3 region has 14 residues. From germline, CDR1 is SNHLY and CDR2 FYNNEI. Trimming took off 4 bases at V and 8 bases at J, with 17 bases between the two ends. This sample was included in a study of cytotoxic CD8 clonotypes in ibrutinib-treated CLL. Study-level information: Among patients, about 24 responded partially and 2 completely; around 15 then stayed remitted and some twelve progressed after median around 66 months. Findings and limits, study-wide: The clonality went up when patients responded to ibrutinib and dropped back toward baseline at progression. On treatment, the uncommon public clonotypes contracted or remained stable.

Depths of 1 in 200,000 to 1 in 1 million T cells were the sequencing target. Assay: immunoSEQ multiplex PCR; the TCRdb copy retains only in-frame clones and omits some. The sample contains 200,000 or so clones, roughly 79% of which appear only once. This sample comprised PBMCs, obtained after 12 months of ibrutinib treatment. The clonotype originates from a human donor with chronic lymphocytic leukemia. The genes are TRBV2 and TRBJ1-2, with a possible D match to TRBD1 (5 bases). The CDR3 bases are TGTGCCAGCAGTGTGCGTAGGTGGGGCGAGGGCTACACCTTC. Its protein is CASSVRRWGEGYTF. Using reference TRBV2 and TRBJ1-2 for the parts outside the CDR3, the full variable domain is EPEVTQTPSHQVTQMGQEVILRCVPISNHLYFYWYRQILGQKVEFLVSFYNNEISEKSEIFDDQFSVERPDGSNFTLKIRSTKLEDSAMYFCASSVRRWGEGYTFGSGTRLTVV.